This is a list of T cell receptor beta chains from one sample in a study of blood T cell repertoires in COVID-19. The table came from immunoSEQ multiplex PCR; TCRdb's copy has only in-frame clones and leaves some out. The sample includes roughly 300,000 clones, over 75% of them seen just once. The sample consisted of peripheral blood. The receptors originated from a man aged 18 to 35 with active or convalescent COVID-19. The CDR3 runs from the conserved cysteine through the conserved F or W. The D gene is left open where the match is weak. Some rows have no size entry. The others give once, few or many, or a class for an expanded clone.

NA | TRBD1 | TRBJ2-2 | TRBV24-1 | CATSEAGGTGELFF | TGTGCCACCAGTGAAGCAGGGGGCACCGGGGAGCTGTTTTTT
once | TRBD2 | TRBJ2-1 | TRBV7-9 | CASSSSGGPYNEQFF | TGTGCCAGCAGTTCAAGCGGGGGGCCTTACAATGAGCAGTTCTTC
NA | NA | TRBJ1-2 | TRBV27 | CASSLSGGSSYGYTF | TGTGCCAGCAGTTTATCTGGCGGATCGAGCTATGGCTACACCTTC
NA | NA | TRBJ2-4 | TRBV19 | CASSIGVYRWYF | TGTGCCAGTAGTATAGGTGTCTACAGGTGGTACTTC
NA | TRBD1 | TRBJ1-2 | TRBV28 | CASRSQGQGYGYTF | TGTGCCAGCAGGTCGCAAGGACAGGGTTATGGCTACACCTTC
once | TRBD2 | TRBJ2-3 | TRBV25-1 | CASSEVAGSTDTQYF | TGTGCCAGCAGTGAGGTAGCGGGGAGCACAGATACGCAGTATTTT
NA | NA | TRBJ1-5 | TRBV2 | CASSAGQGYQPQHF | TGTGCCAGCAGTGCCGGTCAGGGCTATCAGCCCCAGCATTTT
NA | NA | TRBJ1-2 | TRBV18 | CASSPVDRAGYTF | TGTGCCAGCTCACCAGTAGATCGTGCCGGCTACACCTTC
NA | NA | TRBJ1-4 | TRBV6-5 | CASSYGPSLEKLFF | TGTGCCAGCAGTTATGGGCCGTCGCTAGAAAAACTGTTTTTT
NA | NA | TRBJ2-2 | TRBV24-1 | CATSTTRGELFF | TGTGCCACCAGCACGACGCGGGGGGAGCTGTTTTTT
NA | NA | TRBJ1-3 | TRBV6-1 | CASSEEEMTASGNTIYF | TGTGCCAGCAGTGAAGAGGAGATGACAGCCAGTGGAAACACCATATATTTT
once | TRBD1 | TRBJ2-7 | TRBV3-1/TRBV3-2 | CASSHTPGQTFSYEQYF | TGTGCCAGCAGCCATACGCCGGGACAGACGTTCTCCTACGAGCAGTACTTC
NA | NA | TRBJ2-7 | TRBV7-9 | CASSLQGYEQYF | TGTGCCAGCAGCTTACAGGGTTACGAGCAGTACTTC
NA | NA | TRBJ1-1 | TRBV14 | CASRRTAFDLTMNTEAFF | TGTGCCAGCAGGCGGACAGCCTTTGATCTGACAATGAACACTGAAGCTTTCTTT
NA | TRBD2 | TRBJ2-1 | TRBV7-6 | CASSLAGLAESSYNEQFF | TGTGCCAGCAGCTTAGCGGGACTAGCGGAGAGCTCCTACAATGAGCAGTTCTTC
once | TRBD1 | TRBJ2-1 | TRBV5-6 | CASSLVQGVVNEQFF | TGTGCCAGCAGCTTGGTACAGGGGGTAGTAAATGAGCAGTTCTTC
few | NA | TRBJ1-5 | TRBV7-9 | CASSPRGGIEPQHF | TGTGCCAGCAGCCCCCGCGGAGGGATTGAGCCCCAGCATTTT
NA | TRBD1 | TRBJ2-3 | TRBV6-5 | CASGPPGQGPDTQYF | TGTGCCAGCGGCCCCCCGGGACAGGGACCAGATACGCAGTATTTT
NA | TRBD1 | TRBJ2-7 | TRBV19 | CASSIGPGGNNEQYF | TGTGCCAGTAGTATAGGACCAGGGGGTAACAACGAGCAGTACTTC
NA | NA | TRBJ1-1 | TRBV7-2 | CASSPSGVGNTEAFF | TGTGCCAGCAGCCCCAGCGGGGTGGGTAACACTGAAGCTTTCTTT
NA | NA | TRBJ1-3 | TRBV9 | CASTPPLGNTIYF | TGTGCCAGCACCCCCCCCTTAGGAAACACCATATATTTT
NA | NA | TRBJ1-1 | TRBV15 | CATSRAQRSMNTEAFF | TGTGCCACCAGCAGAGCCCAGCGCAGCATGAACACTGAAGCTTTCTTT
once | TRBD1 | TRBJ1-4 | TRBV5-1 | CASSLGTGEYEKLFF | TGCGCCAGCAGCTTGGGGACAGGGGAATACGAAAAACTGTTTTTT
once | TRBD1 | TRBJ2-7 | TRBV6-6 | CASSRDRGSYEQYF | TGTGCCAGCAGTAGGGACAGGGGGTCCTACGAGCAGTACTTC
NA | NA | TRBJ2-3 | TRBV3-1/TRBV3-2 | CASSQNLYTDTQYF | TGTGCCAGCAGCCAAAACCTCTACACAGATACGCAGTATTTT
NA | NA | TRBJ2-1 | TRBV19 | CASSIGRNSEQFF | TGTGCCAGTAGTATCGGCAGGAATAGTGAGCAGTTCTTC
NA | TRBD1 | TRBJ2-5 | TRBV5-1 | CASWTGQAQETQYF | TGCGCCAGCTGGACGGGACAGGCCCAAGAGACCCAGTACTTC
NA | NA | TRBJ2-3 | TRBV10-3 | CAISHDSPDTQYF | TGTGCCATCAGTCACGACTCCCCAGATACGCAGTATTTT
NA | TRBD2 | TRBJ2-5 | TRBV5-1 | CASSFGTSDLTQYF | TGCGCCAGCAGCTTCGGGACTAGCGACCTGACCCAGTACTTC
NA | TRBD2 | TRBJ2-5 | TRBV7-8 | CASSLGTSGGPHGTQYF | TGTGCCAGCAGCTTGGGGACTAGCGGGGGCCCCCACGGGACCCAGTACTTC
NA | NA | TRBJ2-3 | TRBV12-3/TRBV12-4 | CASSFQAADTQYF | TGTGCCAGCAGTTTTCAAGCTGCTGATACGCAGTATTTT